These T cell receptor beta chains were read from a single sample in a study of CD8+ T cells in alopecia areata. The data were produced by immunoSEQ multiplex PCR, yet TCRdb's version contains in-frame clones alone and is incomplete. Among some 200,000 clones, approximately 56% were seen once, and the ten largest hold roughly 14%. This material consisted of CD4+ T cells sorted from blood, taken at week 0. The receptors originated from a human donor with alopecia areata. The CDR3 runs from the conserved cysteine through the conserved F or W. Each record gives: J gene, V gene, CDR3 length, CDR3 protein.

TRBJ1-1 TRBV18 16 CASSPSQTGGGTEAFF
TRBJ2-2 TRBV6-5 13 CASSGQVRGELFF
TRBJ1-6 TRBV28 14 CASTDDPRYSPLHF
TRBJ2-3 TRBV6-1 16 CASSEGGTSGTDTQYF
TRBJ2-5 TRBV30 14 CAWRTAGAKETQYF
TRBJ1-2 TRBV19 14 CASRTGTGVYGYTF
TRBJ1-2 TRBV30 12 CAWSVPGIGYTF
TRBJ2-7 TRBV13 14 CASSLGARPYEQYF
TRBJ2-7 TRBV5-1 16 CASSLDGLQGTYEQYF
TRBJ1-1 TRBV7-8 16 CASSTSTGILLTEAFF
TRBJ1-6 TRBV7-9 14 CASSPGGINSPLHF
TRBJ2-5 TRBV29-1 13 CSVEELAEETQYF
TRBJ1-1 TRBV29-1 13 CSVAGRMGTEAFF
TRBJ2-2 TRBV30 13 CAWTLGGAGELFF
TRBJ2-7 TRBV6-5 14 CASSRRTLRDEQYF
TRBJ2-7 TRBV5-1 13 CASSDRDLDEQYF
TRBJ2-1 TRBV20-1 10 CSAALNEQFF
TRBJ2-5 TRBV7-9 15 CASSRLGDGQETQYF
TRBJ2-5 TRBV5-1 17 CASSLGAAGPFRETQYF
TRBJ1-1 TRBV6-1 14 CASKQNRDSTEAFF
TRBJ1-1 TRBV29-1 14 CSGHYDRVDTEAFF
TRBJ2-3 TRBV7-3 13 CASSSGGLDTQYF
TRBJ2-3 TRBV4-2 17 CASSQGIASGGKDTQYF
TRBJ2-7 TRBV30 12 CAWTRGRNEQYF
TRBJ1-5 TRBV19 15 CASNPGTWANQPQHF
TRBJ2-3 TRBV10-3 13 CAISAQATDTQYF
TRBJ2-5 TRBV5-4 13 CASSLAVQETQYF
TRBJ2-2 TRBV29-1 13 CSVVGANTGELFF
TRBJ2-3 TRBV25-1 18 CASSDPRASGGLTDTQYF
TRBJ1-5 TRBV30 15 CAWSVQSGTNQPQHF
TRBJ1-2 TRBV29-1 12 CSVTAWDYGYTF
TRBJ2-7 TRBV15 14 CATSRGDRDGEQYF
TRBJ2-2 TRBV29-1 13 CSVGQGNTGELFF
TRBJ2-7 TRBV7-7 14 CASSLGGQGYEQYF
TRBJ1-3 TRBV5-6 14 CASSRLPPGNTIYF
TRBJ1-3 TRBV5-1 14 CASSLAGLGNTIYF
TRBJ1-5 TRBV6-5 15 CASSSQASPNQPQHF
TRBJ1-5 TRBV30 14 CAWSVRGQGQPQHF
TRBJ2-6 TRBV2 15 CASTKPRGGANVLTF
TRBJ2-3 TRBV30 11 CAWSGVDTQYF
TRBJ2-7 TRBV18 15 CASSPGSGLFNEQYF
TRBJ2-7 TRBV7-2 13 CASSLRAIGEQYF
TRBJ1-1 TRBV5-6 15 CASSSFDRDIIVAFF
TRBJ2-5 TRBV5-1 15 CASSLGRGQQETQYF
TRBJ2-5 TRBV25-1 14 CASSDSGTLETQYF
TRBJ2-2 TRBV4-1 15 CASSRGPGSPGELFF
TRBJ2-1 TRBV27 13 CASRGAGDNEQFF
TRBJ1-1 TRBV14 11 CASSGPGEAFF
TRBJ1-1 TRBV5-1 16 CASSAGTGILNTEAFF
TRBJ2-3 TRBV5-1 15 CASSTGQGLADTQYF
TRBJ2-1 TRBV30 12 CAWSEGNNEQFF
TRBJ2-1 TRBV15 15 CATRDRDGGYNEQFF
TRBJ2-2 TRBV5-1 14 CASSPGQGTGELFF
TRBJ2-1 TRBV29-1 14 CSVTGDLSYNEQFF
TRBJ2-7 TRBV7-9 12 CASNPDRGVQYF
TRBJ2-7 TRBV29-1 14 CSVELRGTRYEQYF
TRBJ1-3 TRBV7-9 13 CASSLGWENTIYF
TRBJ2-5 TRBV25-1 11 CASQQGETQYF
TRBJ2-7 TRBV30 11 CAWTGLGEQYF
TRBJ2-7 TRBV5-1 15 CASSLDGNGLYEQYF